This TCR beta chain was found in a study of shared clonotypes between healthy human individuals. Study-level results: Shared clonotypes: about 5.3% naive CD4, 3% to 3.5% naive CD8, over 2% memory CD4, under 0.5% memory CD8.

Sequencing was performed with immunoSEQ multiplex PCR; in TCRdb, only in-frame clones are kept and a portion is missing. The table shows a few million clones, with 93% occurring only once. A note on this clone: What it binds is not known.

The sample consisted of naive CD4+ T cells from PBMCs. The subset was: CD45RA+ positively selected. This TCR was recovered from a man younger than 30 in good health. Some clones in this sample may be carry-over from other donors' samples.

CDR3 residues: CAWGTDPQSGELFF. The DNA for the CDR3 is TGTGCCTGGGGGACAGATCCTCAGAGCGGGGAGCTGTTTTTT. This chain joins TRBV30 and TRBJ2-2, with 7 bases identical to TRBD1. The CDR3 covers 14 residues. CDR1 and CDR2 (germline): GTSNPN, SVGIG (reference sequence). V lost 5 bases to trimming and J lost 7 bases; unmatched junction nucleotides: 10.